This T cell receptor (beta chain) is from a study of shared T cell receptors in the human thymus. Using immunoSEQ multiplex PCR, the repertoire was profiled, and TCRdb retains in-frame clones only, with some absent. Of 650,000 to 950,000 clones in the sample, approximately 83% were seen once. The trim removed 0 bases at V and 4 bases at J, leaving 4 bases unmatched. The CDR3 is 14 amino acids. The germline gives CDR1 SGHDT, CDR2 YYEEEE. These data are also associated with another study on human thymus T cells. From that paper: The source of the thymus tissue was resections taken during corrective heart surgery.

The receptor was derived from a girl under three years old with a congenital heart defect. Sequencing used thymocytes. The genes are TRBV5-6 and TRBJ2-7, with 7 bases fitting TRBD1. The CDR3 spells CASSLVHRGYEQYF. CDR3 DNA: TGTGCCAGCAGCTTGGTCCACAGGGGTTACGAGCAGTACTTC.